This record concerns one T cell receptor (beta chain) sequence. This sample was included in a study of blood T cells in healthy people across ages. Combining a sample-barcoded 5' primer with a J-beta primer mix, a second PCR ran for about 7 to 12 cycles. TCRdb recomputed calls from the 5' RACE reads with MiXCR, one row per CDR3 protein. This sample has hundreds of thousands of distinct CDR3 sequences, with roughly 20% found just once. From germline, CDR1 is SGHRS and CDR2 YFSETQ. Deletions cut 1 base from V and 4 bases from J, with 8 bases between. The CDR3 runs to 14 residues. Sequencing used blood. This clonotype originated in a man between 70 and 80 years old in good health. The V and J genes are TRBV5-1 and TRBJ2-2; unclear D gene. The CDR3 region has the DNA TGCGCCAGCAGCTTGCCAAAGGGCACCGGGGAGCTGTTTTTT. Its translation: CASSLPKGTGELFF.